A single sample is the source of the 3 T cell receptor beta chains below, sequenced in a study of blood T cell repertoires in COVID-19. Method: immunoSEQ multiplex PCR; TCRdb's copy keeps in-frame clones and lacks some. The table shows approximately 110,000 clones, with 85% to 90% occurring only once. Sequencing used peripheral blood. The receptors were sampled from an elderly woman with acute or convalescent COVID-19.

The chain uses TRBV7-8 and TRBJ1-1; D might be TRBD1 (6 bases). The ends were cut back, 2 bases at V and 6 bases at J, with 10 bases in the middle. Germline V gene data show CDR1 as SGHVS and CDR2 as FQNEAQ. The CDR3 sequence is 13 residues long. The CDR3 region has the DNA TGTGCCAGCAGCTTACTACAGGGCGCTGAAGCTTTCTTT. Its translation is CASSLLQGAEAFF.

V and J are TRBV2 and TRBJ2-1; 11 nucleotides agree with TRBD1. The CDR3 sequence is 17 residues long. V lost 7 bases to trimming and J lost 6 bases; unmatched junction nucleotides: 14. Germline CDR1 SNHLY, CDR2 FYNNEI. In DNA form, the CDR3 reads TGTGCCAGCACTATTGACCCAGGGACAGGGGGACTCAATGAGCAGTTCTTC. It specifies CASTIDPGTGGLNEQFF.

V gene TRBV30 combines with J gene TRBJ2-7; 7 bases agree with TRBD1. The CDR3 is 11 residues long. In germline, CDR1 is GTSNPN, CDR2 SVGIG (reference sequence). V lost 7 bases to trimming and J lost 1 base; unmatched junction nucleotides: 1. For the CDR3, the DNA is TGTGCCTCGGGACAGTCCTACGAGCAGTACTTC. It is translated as CASGQSYEQYF.